The clone carrying this TCR beta chain has more than one count but fewer than ten. Its target is not known. Healthy donors of bone marrow made up the group. This sample was included in a study of cytomegalovirus exposure and HLA in healthy donors. Study context: The study placed approximately 81% of its approximately 400 genotyped donors in the Caucasian-associated ancestry cluster.

In the PCR, 60 Vbeta and 13 Jbeta primers were used. The table came from immunoSEQ multiplex PCR; TCRdb's copy has only in-frame clones and leaves some out. Of 200,000 to 250,000 clones listed, around 80% are singletons. Notes on the study in general: As a later analysis showed, several of the most significant clusters appeared to be linked to common viral pathogens.

The V and J ends lost 1 base and 3 bases respectively, with 15 bases between them. This CDR3 spans 16 amino acids. Germline assignment: CDR1 MNHNS and CDR2 SASEGT. V and J are TRBV6-1 and TRBJ1-2; D is possibly TRBD1 (6 bases). Sequencing was performed on PBMCs. This sequence was found in a man in his forties in good health and CMV-seronegative. The CDR3 is CASSEGGTQGHYGYTF. The CDR3 DNA reads as TGTGCCAGCAGTGAAGGAGGCACCCAGGGGCACTATGGCTACACCTTC.